Here is one TCR beta chain with its context. There is no known antigen for this receptor. No much larger clonotype is one base removed from it; base qualities were not supplied. In Seattle, one collaborating source enrolled patients while the infection was active and tracked those patients longitudinally over the course of disease. Each collaborating institution followed its own protocols to collect whole blood in K2EDTA tubes. For TCRbeta analysis, collaborators shipped samples as frozen whole blood, isolated PBMCs, or DNA extracted from either of those sample types. The CDR3 starts with the cysteine, ends with the phenylalanine, and has 16 residues. Only CDR3 DNA remains: 48 bases, in frame from the first base. The immunoSEQ Assay, a bias-controlled multiplex PCR, was used to amplify TCRbeta CDR3 regions from genomic DNA. Per the authors' processing: Within the assay, amplification of reference gene primers was used to estimate how many nucleated cells each sample contained. Sequence reads were collapsed and filtered to measure the absolute abundance of every unique TCRbeta CDR3 rearrangement. Productive Simpson clonality was computed per sample as the square root of Simpson's diversity index over productive rearrangements. Held by TCRdb, this immuneACCESS table contains in-frame sequences only and omits some clones. Under half of the omission traces to an unresolved V gene where checked; the cause of the rest is unknown. The V and J calls and clone size come from that table; D and trimming were worked out from the DNA. In all, the sample holds 360,000 or so clones, and approximately 90% of those were seen once. Of the sample, around 3.9% is held by the ten largest clones.

This entry belongs to a study of blood T cell repertoires in COVID-19 (TCRdb year 2020). As for the study more broadly: Collaborator samples came from the United States, Italy and Spain and covered acute and convalescent phases of COVID-19. Samples came from the ongoing ImmuneRACE study (first 160 participants) plus 1,254 subjects from 6 global collaborators. The repertoires were released in a freely available public database meant as a resource for research on the immune response to SARS-CoV-2. Subjects who had been exposed to COVID-19, were actively infected with it, or had recovered from it provided the deeply sampled blood TCRbeta repertoires that made up the dataset. Where available, HLA class I and class II types were taken from metadata supplied by the sample provider and were not determined by assay-based typing. The material from the prospective study consisted of cDNA or gDNA derived from T cells, B-cell-depleted T cells, or PBMCs. The sample metadata nearly always contained a de-identified subject ID, COVID-19 status, age in years and sex. Overall study outcomes, separate from this receptor: Clinical and demographic metadata were provided uncurated, with the amount varying by source and participant.

The TCR was taken from a woman in her sixties with COVID-19, enrolled during active disease. The rearrangement joined TRBV21-1 to TRBJ1-1; the tabulated D call, TRBD1, remains unverified against the DNA. TRBV21-1 is a known pseudogene. Sequenced: peripheral blood. The CDR3 region has the sequence CASSTKAGTGDTEAFF. The nucleotide sequence reads TGTGCCAGCAGCACAAAGGCAGGGACAGGGGACACTGAAGCTTTCTTT.